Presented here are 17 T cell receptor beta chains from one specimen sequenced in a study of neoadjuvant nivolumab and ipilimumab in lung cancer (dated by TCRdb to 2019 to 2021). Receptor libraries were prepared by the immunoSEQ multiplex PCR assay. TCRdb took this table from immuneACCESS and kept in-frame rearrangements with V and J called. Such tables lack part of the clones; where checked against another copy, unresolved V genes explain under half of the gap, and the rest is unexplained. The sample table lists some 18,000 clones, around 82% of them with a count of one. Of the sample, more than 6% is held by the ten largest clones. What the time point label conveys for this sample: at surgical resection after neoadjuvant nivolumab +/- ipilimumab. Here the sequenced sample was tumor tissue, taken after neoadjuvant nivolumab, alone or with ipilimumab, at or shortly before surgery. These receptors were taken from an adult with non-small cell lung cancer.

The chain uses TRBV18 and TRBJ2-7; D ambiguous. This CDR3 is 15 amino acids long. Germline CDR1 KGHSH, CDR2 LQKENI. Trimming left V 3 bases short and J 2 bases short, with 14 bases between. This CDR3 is CASSPLSIGTYEQYF. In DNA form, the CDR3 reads TGTGCCAGCTCACCCCTCTCAATAGGGACCTACGAGCAGTACTTC.

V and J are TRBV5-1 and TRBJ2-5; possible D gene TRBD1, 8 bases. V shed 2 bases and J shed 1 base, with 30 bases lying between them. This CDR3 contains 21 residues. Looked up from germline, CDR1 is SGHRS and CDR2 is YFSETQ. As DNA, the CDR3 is TGCGCCAGCAGCTTCCGTACGGGACAGGAATATAATAGCGGGCTCCAAGAGACCCAGTACTTC. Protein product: CASSFRTGQEYNSGLQETQYF.

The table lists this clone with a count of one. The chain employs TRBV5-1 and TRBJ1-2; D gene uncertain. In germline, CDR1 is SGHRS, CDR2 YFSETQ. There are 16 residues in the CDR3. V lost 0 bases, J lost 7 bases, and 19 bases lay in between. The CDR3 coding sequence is TGCGCCAGCAGCTTGGCCGGCGAGGGCTCGGGCGGTGGCTACACCTTC. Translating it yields CASSLAGEGSGGGYTF. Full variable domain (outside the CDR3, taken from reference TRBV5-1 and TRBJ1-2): KAGVTQTPRYLIKTRGQQVTLSCSPISGHRSVSWYQQTPGQGLQFLFEYFSETQRNKGNFPGRFSGRQFSNSRSEMNVSTLELGDSALYLCASSLAGEGSGGGYTFGSGTRLTVV.

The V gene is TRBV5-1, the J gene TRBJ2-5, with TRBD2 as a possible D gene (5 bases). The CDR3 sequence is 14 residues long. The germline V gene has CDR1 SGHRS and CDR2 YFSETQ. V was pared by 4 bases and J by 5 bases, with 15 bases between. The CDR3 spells CASSTDPGVETQYF. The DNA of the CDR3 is TGCGCCAGCAGCACCGACCCCGGGGTGGAGACCCAGTACTTC.

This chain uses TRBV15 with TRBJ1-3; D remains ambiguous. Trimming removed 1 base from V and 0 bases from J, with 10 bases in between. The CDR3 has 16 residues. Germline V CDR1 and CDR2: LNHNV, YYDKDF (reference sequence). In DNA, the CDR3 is TGTGCCACCAGCAGAGGGACGGCTCTCTCTGGAAACACCATATATTTT. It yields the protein CATSRGTALSGNTIYF.

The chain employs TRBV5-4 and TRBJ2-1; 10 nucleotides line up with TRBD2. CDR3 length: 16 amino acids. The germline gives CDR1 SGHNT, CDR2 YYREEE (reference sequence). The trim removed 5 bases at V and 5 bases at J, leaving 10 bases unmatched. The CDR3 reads CASSQLGLAPNNEQFF. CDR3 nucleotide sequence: TGTGCCAGCAGTCAATTGGGACTAGCGCCCAACAATGAGCAGTTCTTC. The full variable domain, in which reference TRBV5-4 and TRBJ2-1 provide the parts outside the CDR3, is ETGVTQSPTHLIKTRGQQVTLRCSSQSGHNTVSWYQQALGQGPQFIFQYYREEENGRGNFPPRFSGLQFPNYSSELNVNALELDDSALYLCASSQLGLAPNNEQFFGPGTRLTVL.

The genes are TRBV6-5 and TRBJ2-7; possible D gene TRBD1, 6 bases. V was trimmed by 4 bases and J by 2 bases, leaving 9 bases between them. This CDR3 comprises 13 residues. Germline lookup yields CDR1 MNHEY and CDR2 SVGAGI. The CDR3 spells CASSSRGPYEQYF. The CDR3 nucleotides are TGTGCCAGCAGTTCCAGGGGACCCTACGAGCAGTACTTC.

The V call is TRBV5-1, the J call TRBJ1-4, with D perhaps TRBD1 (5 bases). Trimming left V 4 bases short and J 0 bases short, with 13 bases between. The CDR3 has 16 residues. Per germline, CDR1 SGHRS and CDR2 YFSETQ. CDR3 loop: CASSHGDRTTNEKLFF. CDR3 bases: TGCGCCAGCAGCCACGGGGACCGAACAACTAATGAAAAACTGTTTTTT.

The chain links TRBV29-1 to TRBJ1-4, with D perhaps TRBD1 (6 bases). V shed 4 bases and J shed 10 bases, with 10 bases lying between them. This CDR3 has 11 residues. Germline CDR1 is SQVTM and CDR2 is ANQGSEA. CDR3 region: CSVGTERKLFF. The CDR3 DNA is TGCAGCGTTGGGACAGAGAGAAAACTGTTTTTT. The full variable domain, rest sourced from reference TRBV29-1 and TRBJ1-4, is SAVISQKPSRDICQRGTSLTIQCQVDSQVTMMFWYRQQPGQSLTLIATANQGSEATYESGFVIDKFPISRPNLTFSTLTVSNMSPEDSSIYLCSVGTERKLFFGSGTQLSVL.

The CDR3 sequence is CASSRTGGADTQYF. The DNA for the CDR3 is TGTGCCAGCTCCCGTACAGGGGGCGCAGATACGCAGTATTTT. The rearrangement uses TRBV18 and TRBJ2-3; 9 bases map to TRBD1. This CDR3 spans 14 amino acids. Germline V lookup: CDR1 KGHSH, CDR2 LQKENI. With 6 bases clipped from V and 4 bases from J, the junction kept 5 bases outside the gene matches.

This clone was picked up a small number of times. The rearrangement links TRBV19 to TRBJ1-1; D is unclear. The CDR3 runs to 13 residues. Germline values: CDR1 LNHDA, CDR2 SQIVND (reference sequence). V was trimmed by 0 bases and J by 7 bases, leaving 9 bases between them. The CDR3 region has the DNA TGTGCCAGTAGTATAGATTTAGGCAGTGAAGCTTTCTTT. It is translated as CASSIDLGSEAFF.

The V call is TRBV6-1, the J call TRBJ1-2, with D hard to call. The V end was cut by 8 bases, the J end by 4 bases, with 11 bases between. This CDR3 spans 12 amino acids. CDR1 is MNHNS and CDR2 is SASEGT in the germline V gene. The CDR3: CASFDLTYGYTF. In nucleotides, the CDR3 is TGTGCCAGCTTCGACCTTACCTATGGCTACACCTTC.

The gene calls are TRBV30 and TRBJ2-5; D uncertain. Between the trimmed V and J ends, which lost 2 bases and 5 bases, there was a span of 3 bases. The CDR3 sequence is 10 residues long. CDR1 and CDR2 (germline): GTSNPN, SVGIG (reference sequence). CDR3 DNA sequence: TGTGCCTGGAGTAGGGAGACCCAGTACTTC. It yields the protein CAWSRETQYF.

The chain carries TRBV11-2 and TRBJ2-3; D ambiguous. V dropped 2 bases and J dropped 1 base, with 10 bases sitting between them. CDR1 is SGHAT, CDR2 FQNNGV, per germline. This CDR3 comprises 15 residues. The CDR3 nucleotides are TGTGCCAGCAGCTTACACCGACTTGGCACAGATACGCAGTATTTT. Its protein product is CASSLHRLGTDTQYF.

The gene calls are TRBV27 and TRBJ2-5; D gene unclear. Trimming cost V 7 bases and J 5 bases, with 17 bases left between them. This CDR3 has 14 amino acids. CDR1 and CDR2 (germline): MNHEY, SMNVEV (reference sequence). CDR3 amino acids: CASKTLLGYETQYF. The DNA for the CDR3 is TGTGCCAGCAAGACGCTTCTGGGTTATGAGACCCAGTACTTC.

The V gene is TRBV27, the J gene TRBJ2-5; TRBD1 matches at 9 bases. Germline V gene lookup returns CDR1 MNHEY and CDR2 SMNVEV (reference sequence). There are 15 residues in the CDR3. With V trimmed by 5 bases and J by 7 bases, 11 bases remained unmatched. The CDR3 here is CASSTPTGGGGTQYF. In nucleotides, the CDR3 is TGTGCCAGCAGTACGCCTACAGGGGGCGGCGGGACCCAGTACTTC.

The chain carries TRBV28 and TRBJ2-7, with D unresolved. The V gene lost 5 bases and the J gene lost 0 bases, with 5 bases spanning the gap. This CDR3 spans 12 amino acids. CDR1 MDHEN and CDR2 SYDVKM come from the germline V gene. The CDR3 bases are TGTGCCAGCAGTGTCATCTCCTACGAGCAGTACTTC. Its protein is CASSVISYEQYF.